The rows below give T cell receptor beta chains drawn from one sample of a study of CD8 T cells in Susac syndrome. TCRdb called the immunoSEQ multiplex PCR reads again in MiXCR, with one record for every CDR3 protein. Here the sample spans about 190,000 distinct CDR3 sequences, approximately 94% being singletons. The specimen sequenced was CD4+ T cells from PBMCs. The receptors stem from a human donor with Susac syndrome. Both conserved end residues are part of each CDR3. D genes are given only for firm matches. Size is omitted from some rows. Given values are once, few, many or a class for expanded clones.

V gene: TRBV20-1; J gene: TRBJ1-1; D gene: TRBD1; clone size: NA; CDR3 protein: CSARSGQGNTEAFF; CDR3 DNA: TGCAGTGCTAGATCCGGACAGGGAAACACTGAAGCTTTCTTT
V gene: TRBV20-1; J gene: TRBJ2-5; D gene: TRBD1; clone size: NA; CDR3 protein: CSAKTGSQETQYF; CDR3 DNA: TGCAGTGCTAAGACAGGGTCCCAAGAGACCCAGTACTTC
V gene: TRBV4-3; J gene: TRBJ2-5; D gene: TRBD2; clone size: NA; CDR3 protein: CASSQDRNSGGGETQYF; CDR3 DNA: TGCGCCAGCAGCCAAGATAGGAATAGCGGGGGAGGAGAGACCCAGTACTTC
V gene: TRBV4-3; J gene: TRBJ2-1; D gene: NA; clone size: NA; CDR3 protein: CASSQWFLGEQFF; CDR3 DNA: TGCGCCAGCAGCCAATGGTTCCTCGGTGAGCAGTTCTTC
V gene: TRBV6-5; J gene: TRBJ2-1; D gene: TRBD2; clone size: NA; CDR3 protein: CASRQGTSGGVRFF; CDR3 DNA: TGTGCCAGCAGACAGGGGACTAGCGGGGGGGTTAGGTTCTTC
V gene: TRBV30; J gene: TRBJ1-1; D gene: NA; clone size: NA; CDR3 protein: CAWSVSAGDRFNEAFF; CDR3 DNA: TGTGCCTGGAGTGTATCCGCAGGCGATCGGTTTAATGAAGCTTTCTTT
V gene: TRBV12-3/TRBV12-4; J gene: TRBJ2-3; D gene: TRBD2; clone size: NA; CDR3 protein: CASSFLGLAGGLSFTDTQYF; CDR3 DNA: TGTGCCAGCAGTTTCTTGGGACTAGCGGGGGGGCTTAGTTTCACAGATACGCAGTATTTT
V gene: TRBV6-2/TRBV6-3; J gene: TRBJ2-7; D gene: TRBD1; clone size: NA; CDR3 protein: CASPGQGGSYEQYF; CDR3 DNA: TGTGCCAGCCCCGGACAGGGGGGATCCTACGAGCAGTACTTC
V gene: TRBV11-2; J gene: TRBJ2-3; D gene: NA; clone size: NA; CDR3 protein: CASSSITEDTDTQYF; CDR3 DNA: TGTGCCAGCAGCTCTATCACAGAGGACACAGATACGCAGTATTTT
V gene: TRBV7-9; J gene: TRBJ1-5; D gene: NA; clone size: NA; CDR3 protein: CASSLGTAVNQPQHF; CDR3 DNA: TGTGCCAGCAGCTTAGGGACCGCGGTCAATCAGCCCCAGCATTTT
V gene: TRBV30; J gene: TRBJ2-7; D gene: TRBD2; clone size: NA; CDR3 protein: CAWRLSAGGPYEQYF; CDR3 DNA: TGTGCCTGGAGACTCTCAGCGGGGGGACCCTACGAGCAGTACTTC
V gene: TRBV5-4; J gene: TRBJ2-2; D gene: TRBD1; clone size: NA; CDR3 protein: CASSPDPGTGGVRTGELFF; CDR3 DNA: TGTGCCAGCAGCCCTGACCCCGGGACAGGGGGGGTCCGGACCGGGGAGCTGTTTTTT
V gene: TRBV5-4; J gene: TRBJ2-5; D gene: NA; clone size: once; CDR3 protein: CASSLLWTQETQYF; CDR3 DNA: TGTGCCAGCAGCTTGCTCTGGACCCAAGAGACCCAGTACTTC
V gene: TRBV7-3; J gene: TRBJ2-3; D gene: TRBD2; clone size: NA; CDR3 protein: CASSATSGGAGTQYF; CDR3 DNA: TGTGCCAGCAGCGCAACTAGCGGGGGGGCGGGTACGCAGTATTTT
V gene: TRBV3-1; J gene: TRBJ1-1; D gene: NA; clone size: NA; CDR3 protein: CASSQLQNTEAFF; CDR3 DNA: TGTGCCAGCAGCCAGTTACAGAACACTGAAGCTTTCTTT
V gene: TRBV11-2; J gene: TRBJ2-1; D gene: NA; clone size: NA; CDR3 protein: CASSPRQPFTYNEQFF; CDR3 DNA: TGTGCCAGCAGCCCAAGACAACCCTTTACATACAATGAGCAGTTCTTC
V gene: TRBV5-4; J gene: TRBJ1-2; D gene: NA; clone size: NA; CDR3 protein: CASTNLREVYGYTF; CDR3 DNA: TGTGCCAGCACTAATCTGAGGGAGGTCTATGGCTACACCTTC
V gene: TRBV6-5; J gene: TRBJ1-1; D gene: TRBD1; clone size: NA; CDR3 protein: CASSYSRRGHTEAFF; CDR3 DNA: TGTGCCAGCAGTTACTCCCGCAGGGGGCACACTGAAGCTTTCTTT
V gene: TRBV7-9; J gene: TRBJ2-7; D gene: TRBD2; clone size: NA; CDR3 protein: CASSVTVGGVEYF; CDR3 DNA: TGTGCCAGCAGCGTCACCGTGGGAGGGGTGGAGTACTTC
V gene: TRBV3-1; J gene: TRBJ1-2; D gene: NA; clone size: NA; CDR3 protein: CASSQGADRGYGYTF; CDR3 DNA: TGTGCCAGCAGCCAGGGAGCCGACAGAGGCTATGGCTACACCTTC
V gene: TRBV7-2; J gene: TRBJ1-2; D gene: TRBD1; clone size: NA; CDR3 protein: CASSSYGQGNIYGYTF; CDR3 DNA: TGTGCCAGCAGCTCCTACGGACAGGGCAACATCTATGGCTACACCTTC
V gene: TRBV5-6; J gene: TRBJ2-3; D gene: TRBD2; clone size: NA; CDR3 protein: CASSEFSGGADTQYF; CDR3 DNA: TGTGCCAGCAGCGAATTTAGCGGGGGGGCAGATACGCAGTATTTT
V gene: TRBV20-1; J gene: TRBJ2-2; D gene: NA; clone size: NA; CDR3 protein: CSASSLVGDTGELFF; CDR3 DNA: TGCAGTGCTAGTTCGCTCGTAGGGGACACCGGGGAGCTGTTTTTT
V gene: TRBV5-4; J gene: TRBJ2-4; D gene: NA; clone size: once; CDR3 protein: CASSLFIQAKNIQYF; CDR3 DNA: TGTGCCAGCAGCTTGTTTATCCAGGCCAAAAACATTCAGTACTTC
V gene: TRBV27; J gene: TRBJ1-4; D gene: NA; clone size: once; CDR3 protein: CASSLRAVGNEKLFF; CDR3 DNA: TGTGCCAGCAGTTTAAGGGCGGTAGGGAATGAAAAACTGTTTTTT
V gene: TRBV5-4; J gene: TRBJ1-2; D gene: NA; clone size: few; CDR3 protein: CASSLDFYGYTF; CDR3 DNA: TGTGCCAGCAGCTTGGACTTTTATGGCTACACCTTC
V gene: TRBV14; J gene: TRBJ2-1; D gene: TRBD2; clone size: NA; CDR3 protein: CASRKTSGRTYNEQFF; CDR3 DNA: TGTGCCAGCAGGAAGACTAGCGGGCGAACCTACAATGAGCAGTTCTTC
V gene: TRBV20-1; J gene: TRBJ2-2; D gene: NA; clone size: NA; CDR3 protein: CSASAGTPTGELFF; CDR3 DNA: TGCAGTGCTAGCGCCGGGACACCTACCGGGGAGCTGTTTTTT
V gene: TRBV13; J gene: TRBJ2-1; D gene: NA; clone size: NA; CDR3 protein: CASSLVGGYNEQFF; CDR3 DNA: TGTGCCAGCAGCTTAGTGGGCGGGTACAATGAGCAGTTCTTC
V gene: TRBV3-1; J gene: TRBJ2-5; D gene: NA; clone size: few; CDR3 protein: CASGAGETQYF; CDR3 DNA: TGTGCCAGCGGCGCGGGGGAGACCCAGTACTTC
V gene: TRBV5-4; J gene: TRBJ2-1; D gene: NA; clone size: once; CDR3 protein: CASSLESDAGEQFF; CDR3 DNA: TGTGCCAGCAGCTTGGAGTCAGATGCGGGAGAGCAGTTCTTC
V gene: TRBV14; J gene: TRBJ2-7; D gene: NA; clone size: NA; CDR3 protein: CAPDEQYF; CDR3 DNA: TGTGCCCCGGACGAGCAGTACTTC
V gene: TRBV18; J gene: TRBJ2-2; D gene: NA; clone size: NA; CDR3 protein: CASSPPPGELFF; CDR3 DNA: TGTGCCAGCTCACCACCGCCAGGGGAGCTGTTTTTT
V gene: TRBV20-1; J gene: TRBJ1-5; D gene: NA; clone size: NA; CDR3 protein: CSAPPRGRNQPQHF; CDR3 DNA: TGCAGTGCCCCCCCGCGGGGGCGCAATCAGCCCCAGCATTTT
V gene: TRBV20-1; J gene: TRBJ2-5; D gene: TRBD2; clone size: NA; CDR3 protein: CSVGLAGRETQYF; CDR3 DNA: TGCAGTGTGGGACTAGCGGGGAGAGAGACCCAGTACTTC
V gene: TRBV14; J gene: TRBJ2-2; D gene: NA; clone size: NA; CDR3 protein: CASSQESGTVPNTGELFF; CDR3 DNA: TGTGCCAGCAGCCAAGAATCGGGAACAGTGCCGAACACCGGGGAGCTGTTTTTT
V gene: TRBV28; J gene: TRBJ2-1; D gene: NA; clone size: NA; CDR3 protein: CASSLARGSSYNEQFF; CDR3 DNA: TGTGCCAGCAGTTTGGCCCGGGGAAGCTCCTACAATGAGCAGTTCTTC
V gene: TRBV7-3; J gene: TRBJ2-3; D gene: NA; clone size: NA; CDR3 protein: CASSLNSGSTDTQYF; CDR3 DNA: TGTGCCAGCAGCTTAAATAGTGGCAGCACAGATACGCAGTATTTT
V gene: TRBV29-1; J gene: TRBJ2-2; D gene: TRBD1; clone size: NA; CDR3 protein: CSGGDRTTGELFF; CDR3 DNA: TGCAGCGGGGGGGACAGGACCACCGGGGAGCTGTTTTTT
V gene: TRBV4-1; J gene: TRBJ1-6; D gene: TRBD1; clone size: once; CDR3 protein: CASSQPRTGNNSPLHF; CDR3 DNA: TGCGCCAGCAGCCAACCCAGGACAGGGAATAATTCACCCCTCCACTTT
V gene: TRBV19; J gene: TRBJ1-2; D gene: TRBD1; clone size: NA; CDR3 protein: CATTGIDGYTF; CDR3 DNA: TGTGCCACGACAGGGATCGATGGCTACACCTTC
V gene: TRBV30; J gene: TRBJ1-1; D gene: NA; clone size: NA; CDR3 protein: CAWSLGGRKAFF; CDR3 DNA: TGTGCCTGGAGTTTAGGGGGGCGTAAAGCTTTCTTT